Listed here are 20 T cell receptor beta chains from one sample, sequenced in a study of T cells in Graves' hyperthyroidism and ophthalmopathy. Amplification targeted TCR beta CDR3 regions from RNA transcripts. HTBI primers drove first-round RT-PCR of the TCR CDR3. TCRdb analysed the multiplex PCR reads with MiXCR anew, one entry per CDR3 protein. Seen here are hundreds of thousands of distinct CDR3 sequences, roughly 40% observed once, and the top ten hold approximately 8.7%. The specimen was blood. These receptors all stem from a man aged 18 to 29 with Graves' hyperthyroidism.

This clonotype was recorded at least ten times. The chain couples TRBV9 to TRBJ1-4, with 9 bases identical to TRBD1. The ends lost 0 bases at V and 7 bases at J; junction bases unmatched: 7. The CDR3 loop spans 16 amino acids. CDR1 SGDLS and CDR2 YYNGEE come from the germline V gene. CDR3 protein: CASSVEQDRGSEKLFF. CDR3 nucleotides: TGTGCCAGCAGCGTAGAGCAGGACAGGGGCAGTGAAAAACTGTTTTTT.

This clonotype was counted ten times or more. V is TRBV24-1 and J is TRBJ1-1, with 8 bases lining up with TRBD1. The germline gives CDR1 KGHDR, CDR2 SFDVKD. V shed 3 bases and J 3 bases; nucleotides not matched to a gene: 5. CDR3 length: 15 residues. This chain's CDR3 is CATSDNGQGDTEAFF. CDR3 bases: TGTGCCACCAGTGATAACGGACAGGGAGACACTGAAGCTTTCTTT.

The sample holds a few counts of this clonotype. The chain is built from TRBV7-2 and TRBJ2-2; no firm D call. Trimming removed 5 bases at V and 7 bases at J, with 20 bases between. This CDR3 is 16 amino acids long. Germline V CDR1 and CDR2: SGHTA, FQGNSA. CDR3 amino acids: CASSPAATRAGGELFF. CDR3 coding DNA: TGTGCCAGCAGCCCCGCGGCCACACGGGCTGGCGGGGAGCTGTTTTTT.

The chain carries TRBV20-1 and TRBJ2-2; TRBD2 agrees at 15 bases. The CDR3 has 19 amino acids. Germline V gives CDR1 DFQATT, CDR2 SNEGSKA (reference sequence). V shed 1 base, J shed 2 bases, and the junction held 8 bases outside the gene matches. The CDR3 spells CSARGTGLAGGSNTGELFF. The CDR3 nucleotides are TGCAGTGCTAGAGGCACGGGACTAGCGGGAGGCAGCAACACCGGGGAGCTGTTTTTT.

The V and J genes are TRBV7-8 and TRBJ2-7, with TRBD2 matching over 7 bases. Germline lookup yields CDR1 SGHVS and CDR2 FQNEAQ. There are 12 residues in the CDR3. Losses at the gene ends were 4 bases for V and 5 bases for J; bases not matched to a gene: 2. DNA for the CDR3: TGTGCCAGCAGCTCGGGACTACACGAGCAGTACTTC. It yields the protein CASSSGLHEQYF.

The chain employs TRBV2 and TRBJ2-7, with D hard to call. CDR3 length equals 13 residues. Trimming removed 5 bases at V and 3 bases at J, with 11 bases between. The germline CDR1 and CDR2 sequences are SNHLY and FYNNEI. The chain's CDR3 is CASSFGSFYEQYF. In DNA form, the CDR3 reads TGTGCCAGCAGTTTTGGTTCATTCTACGAGCAGTACTTC.

This clonotype was found a few times. The CDR3 sequence is CASSRGLADRSYEQYF. The CDR3 nucleotides are TGCGCCAGCAGCCGGGGTTTAGCCGACAGATCCTACGAGCAGTACTTC. The rearrangement links TRBV4-1 to TRBJ2-7, with a possible D match to TRBD1 (5 bases). Germline V gives CDR1 MGHRA, CDR2 YSYEKL. Between the trimmed V and J ends, which lost 4 bases and 1 base, there was a span of 17 bases. The CDR3 is made up of 16 amino acids.

The chain has TRBV6-5 and TRBJ2-7; D uncertain. The CDR3 runs to 15 residues. V was shortened by 4 bases and J by 0 bases, with 13 bases between the two germline ends. Germline loops: CDR1 MNHEY, CDR2 SVGAGI. The CDR3 DNA is TGTGCCAGCAGTTCCCGGCCGGCGGACTCCTACGAGCAGTACTTC. It codes for CASSSRPADSYEQYF.

This clonotype was counted a few times. The CDR3, as DNA: TGTGCCAGCAGCCCGGGTTGGGGGAGTTCACCCCTCCACTTT. It translates to CASSPGWGSSPLHF. This chain connects TRBV6-5 to TRBJ1-6; D may be TRBD1 (5 bases). The V gene's germline CDR1 is MNHEY and CDR2 SVGAGI. The V end lost 6 bases, the J end lost 9 bases, and 15 bases lay between the germline ends. This CDR3 is 14 amino acids long.

This clonotype was detected ten times or more. The chain has TRBV12-3 or TRBV12-4 and TRBJ1-6; no clear D. V gave up 6 bases and J gave up 7 bases, with 7 bases separating them. This CDR3 is built from 12 residues. The CDR3 DNA follows: TGTGCCAGCAGCCCGTTAAATTCACCCCTCCACTTT. This translates into CASSPLNSPLHF.

The sample holds a few counts of this clonotype. The J gene is TRBJ2-7, the V gene TRBV7-9, with 10 bases fitting TRBD2. J gave up 5 bases and V 5 bases, and 6 bases lay outside the gene matches. Germline V gives CDR1 SEHNR, CDR2 FQNEAQ (reference sequence). CDR3 length: 14 residues. CDR3 nucleotides: TGTGCCAGCAGCCCGGCCCTAGCGGGAGACGAGCAGTACTTC. It codes for CASSPALAGDEQYF.

This clonotype has a single count. The V and J genes are TRBV7-3 and TRBJ2-1; TRBD2 aligns across 11 bases. J lost 5 bases, V lost 5 bases, and 2 bases had no gene match. CDR3 length equals 14 residues. Germline assignment: CDR1 SGHTA and CDR2 FQGTGA. The CDR3 nucleotides read TGTGCCAGCAGCCTTAGCGGGAGGGACAATGAGCAGTTCTTC. This sequence encodes CASSLSGRDNEQFF. The whole variable domain, filled in from reference TRBV7-3 and TRBJ2-1, reads GAGVSQTPSNKVTEKGKYVELRCDPISGHTALYWYRQSLGQGPEFLIYFQGTGAADDSGLPNDRFFAVRPEGSVSTLKIQRTERGDSAVYLCASSLSGRDNEQFFGPGTRLTVL.

There are many counts of this clonotype. V usage is TRBV29-1 and J usage is TRBJ1-5; 10 bases align to TRBD1. Germline CDR1 reads SQVTM; CDR2 reads ANQGSEA. The trim removed 7 bases at V and 5 bases at J, leaving 2 bases unmatched. The CDR3 has 12 residues. The CDR3 bases are TGCAGCGCCGGGACAGGGGATCAGCCCCAGCATTTT. This codes for CSAGTGDQPQHF.

This clonotype was counted only a few times. V usage is TRBV4-1 and J usage is TRBJ1-3; D ambiguous. CDR1 is MGHRA and CDR2 is YSYEKL in the germline V gene. V was shortened by 0 bases and J by 0 bases, with 6 bases between the two germline ends. CDR3 length equals 15 residues. The CDR3 bases are TGCGCCAGCAGCCAAGATGTTAACTCTGGAAACACCATATATTTT. As protein: CASSQDVNSGNTIYF.

This rearrangement joins TRBV7-9 to TRBJ1-2; D not certain. Germline CDR1 and CDR2: SEHNR and FQNEAQ (reference sequence). V dropped 8 bases and J dropped 1 base, with 23 bases sitting between them. The CDR3 covers 17 residues. The CDR3 sequence: CASSPVASRRYNYGYTF. DNA of the CDR3: TGTGCCAGCTCCCCAGTAGCCTCGCGCCGATATAACTATGGCTACACCTTC.

With respect to this clonotype: A much more abundant neighbour one base away suggests this may be a read error. The chain has TRBV29-1 and TRBJ2-7; TRBD1 is a possible D gene (5 bases). The CDR3 covers 14 residues. Germline V gene data show CDR1 as SQVTM and CDR2 as ANQGSEA. V was clipped by 7 bases and J by 3 bases, with 19 bases between them. CDR3 in DNA: TGCAGCGCTGGTGGGGCAGAGATCTTCTACGAGCAGTACTTC. It encodes CSAGGAEIFYEQYF.

The chain has TRBV25-1 and TRBJ1-1, with 7 positions matching TRBD1. V gave up 10 bases and J gave up 8 bases; unmatched junction bases: 10. The CDR3 length is 12 residues. Germline V CDR1 and CDR2: MGHDK, SYGVNS. CDR3 in amino acids: CATLTGPTEAFF. The CDR3 nucleotides read TGTGCCACCTTGACAGGGCCTACGGAAGCTTTCTTT.

The chain recombines TRBV19 with TRBJ1-2, with 7 bases identical to TRBD1. CDR3 size: 15 residues. The junction had 11 bases not matched to a gene; V was cut back by 5 bases and J by 5 bases. Germline V gives CDR1 LNHDA, CDR2 SQIVND (reference sequence). CDR3 protein: CASSPLPGTEYGYTF. The CDR3 DNA reads TGTGCCAGTAGTCCACTCCCCGGGACAGAGTATGGCTACACCTTC.

The rearrangement links TRBV7-9 to TRBJ2-7; weak D call: TRBD2 (6 bases). Deletions cut 8 bases from V and 4 bases from J, with 21 bases between. The V gene's germline CDR1 is SEHNR and CDR2 FQNEAQ (reference sequence). The CDR3 loop spans 15 amino acids. CDR3: CASQGGKGEGYEQYF. In nucleotides, the CDR3 is TGTGCCAGCCAAGGAGGGAAAGGGGAAGGGTACGAGCAGTACTTC.

The gene calls are TRBV29-1 and TRBJ1-1; 7 bases are a match to TRBD1. Germline CDR1 and CDR2: SQVTM and ANQGSEA. The CDR3 is 12 residues long. The CDR3 DNA is TGCAGGCCGGGACAGATGAACACTGAAGCTTTCTTT. This gives the protein CRPGQMNTEAFF.